This T cell receptor beta chain was retrieved from a study of shared clonotypes between healthy human individuals. Broader study findings: Blood was the only sampled material, and tissue repertoires likely differ. Of the naive CD4 clonotypes, about 5% were shared across several donors.

Investigators divided CD4+ cells into CD45RA+ naive and CD45RA-negative memory subsets. TCRdb keeps only in-frame clones here, not all; method: immunoSEQ multiplex PCR. The table records some 2.1 million clones, roughly 95% of them present only once. There are 14 residues in the CDR3. V was trimmed by 5 bases and J by 6 bases, leaving 14 bases between them. The germline gives CDR1 SGHTA, CDR2 FQGTGA. The sample holds one count of this clone. The antigen is not known. The sequenced sample consisted of naive CD4+ T cells sorted from blood. Subset meaning: CD45RA+ positively selected. This TCR was recovered from a man younger than 35 in good health. The chain joins TRBV7-3 to TRBJ2-1; a weak D match, TRBD2 (6 bases). The CDR3 nucleotides read TGTGCCAGCAGCCGGGACTCCCCGTCCAATGAGCAGTTCTTC. It translates to CASSRDSPSNEQFF.